This T cell receptor (beta chain) stems from a study of control samples from healthy donors and cancer patients. The repertoire was sequenced with immunoSEQ multiplex PCR; TCRdb's copy has only in-frame clones and lacks some. The sample records about 98,000 clones, around 80% being singletons. Germline V gene data show CDR1 as MNHEY and CDR2 as SVGEGT. Deletions cut 3 bases from V and 0 bases from J, with 7 bases between. This CDR3 spans 14 amino acids. The V gene is TRBV6-2 or TRBV6-3, the J gene TRBJ2-3, with D unresolved. This clonotype was obtained from a man aged 60 to 69 in good health. The sample taken for sequencing was blood. The CDR3: CASSYGVSTDTQYF. The CDR3 DNA follows: TGTGCCAGCAGTTATGGGGTTAGCACAGATACGCAGTATTTT.